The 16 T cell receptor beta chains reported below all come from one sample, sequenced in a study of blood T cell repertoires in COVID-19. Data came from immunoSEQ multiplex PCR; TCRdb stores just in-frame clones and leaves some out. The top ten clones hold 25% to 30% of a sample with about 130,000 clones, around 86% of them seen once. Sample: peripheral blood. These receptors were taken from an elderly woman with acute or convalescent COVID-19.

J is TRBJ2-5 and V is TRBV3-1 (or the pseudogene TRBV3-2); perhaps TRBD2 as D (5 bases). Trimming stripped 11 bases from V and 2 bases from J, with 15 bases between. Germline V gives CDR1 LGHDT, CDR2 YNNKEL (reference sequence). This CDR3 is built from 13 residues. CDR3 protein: CASLSRGQETQYF. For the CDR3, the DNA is TGTGCCTCCCTATCCCGGGGACAAGAGACCCAGTACTTC.

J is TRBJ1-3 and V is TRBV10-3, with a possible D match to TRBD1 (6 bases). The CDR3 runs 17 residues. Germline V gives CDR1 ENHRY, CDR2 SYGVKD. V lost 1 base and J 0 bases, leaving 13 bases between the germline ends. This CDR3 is CAISELQGRSSGNTIYF. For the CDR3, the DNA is TGTGCCATCAGTGAGTTGCAGGGGCGAAGCTCTGGAAACACCATATATTTT.

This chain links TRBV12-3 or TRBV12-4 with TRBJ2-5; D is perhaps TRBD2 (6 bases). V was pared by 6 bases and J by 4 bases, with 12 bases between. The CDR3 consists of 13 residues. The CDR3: CASRRQGGETQYF. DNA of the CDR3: TGTGCCAGCAGACGTCAGGGAGGAGAGACCCAGTACTTC.

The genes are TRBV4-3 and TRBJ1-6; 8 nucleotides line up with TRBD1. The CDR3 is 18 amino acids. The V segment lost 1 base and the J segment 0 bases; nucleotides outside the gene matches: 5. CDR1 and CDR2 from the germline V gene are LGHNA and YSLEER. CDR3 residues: CASSQGLTGDSYNSPLHF. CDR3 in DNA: TGCGCCAGCAGCCAAGGGCTGACAGGGGACTCCTATAATTCACCCCTCCACTTT.

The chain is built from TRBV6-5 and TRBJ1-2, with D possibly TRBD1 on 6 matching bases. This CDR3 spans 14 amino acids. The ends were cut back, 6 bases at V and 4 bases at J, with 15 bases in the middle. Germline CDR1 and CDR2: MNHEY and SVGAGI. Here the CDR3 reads CASSPGQLRYGYTF. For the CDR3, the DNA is TGTGCCAGCAGCCCGGGACAACTTCGCTATGGCTACACCTTC.

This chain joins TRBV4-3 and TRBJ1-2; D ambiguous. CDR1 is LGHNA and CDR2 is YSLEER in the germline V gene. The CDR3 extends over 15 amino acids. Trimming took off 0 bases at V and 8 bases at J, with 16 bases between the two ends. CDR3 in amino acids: CASSQEGWASHGYTF. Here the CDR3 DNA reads TGCGCCAGCAGCCAAGAGGGCTGGGCATCACACGGCTACACCTTC.

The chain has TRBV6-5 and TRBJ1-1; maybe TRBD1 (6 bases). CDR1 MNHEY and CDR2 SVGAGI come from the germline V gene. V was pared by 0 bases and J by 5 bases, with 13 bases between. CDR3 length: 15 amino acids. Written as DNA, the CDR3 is TGTGCCAGCAGTTACTCGGGTACAGGGAGAACTGAAGCTTTCTTT. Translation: CASSYSGTGRTEAFF.

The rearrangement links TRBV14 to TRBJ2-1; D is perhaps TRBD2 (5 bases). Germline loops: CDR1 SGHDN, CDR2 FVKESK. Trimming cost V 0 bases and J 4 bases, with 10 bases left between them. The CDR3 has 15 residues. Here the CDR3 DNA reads TGTGCCAGCAGCCAAGATGACGGGGATTACAATGAGCAGTTCTTC. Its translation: CASSQDDGDYNEQFF.

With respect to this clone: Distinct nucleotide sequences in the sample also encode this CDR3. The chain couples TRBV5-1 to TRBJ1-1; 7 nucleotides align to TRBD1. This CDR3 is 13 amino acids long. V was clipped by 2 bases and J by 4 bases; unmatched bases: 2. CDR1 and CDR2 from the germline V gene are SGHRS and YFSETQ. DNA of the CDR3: TGCGCCAGCAGCTTACAGGGGTTCACTGAAGCTTTCTTT. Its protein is CASSLQGFTEAFF.

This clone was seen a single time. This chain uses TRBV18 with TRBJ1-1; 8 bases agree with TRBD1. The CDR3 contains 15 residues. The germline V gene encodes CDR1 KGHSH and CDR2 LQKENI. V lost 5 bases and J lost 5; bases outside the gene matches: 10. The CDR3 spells CASSFSGTGQTEAFF. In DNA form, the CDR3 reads TGTGCCAGCTCATTCTCCGGGACAGGTCAAACTGAAGCTTTCTTT. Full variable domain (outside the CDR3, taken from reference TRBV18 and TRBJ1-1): NAGVMQNPRHLVRRRGQEARLRCSPMKGHSHVYWYRQLPEEGLKFMVYLQKENIIDESGMPKERFSAEFPKEGPSILRIQQVVRGDSAAYFCASSFSGTGQTEAFFGQGTRLTVV.

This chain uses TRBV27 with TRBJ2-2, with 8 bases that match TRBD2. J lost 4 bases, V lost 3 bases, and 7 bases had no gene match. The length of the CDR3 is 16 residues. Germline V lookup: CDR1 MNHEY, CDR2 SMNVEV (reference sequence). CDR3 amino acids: CASSFGRGGPTGELFF. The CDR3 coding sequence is TGTGCCAGCAGTTTTGGCCGGGGGGGCCCCACCGGGGAGCTGTTTTTT.

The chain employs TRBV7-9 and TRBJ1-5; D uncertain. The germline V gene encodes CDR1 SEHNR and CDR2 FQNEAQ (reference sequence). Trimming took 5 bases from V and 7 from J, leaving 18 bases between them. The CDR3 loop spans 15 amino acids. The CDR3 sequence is CASSPLAAGLQPQHF. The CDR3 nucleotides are TGTGCCAGCAGCCCGCTGGCTGCGGGGTTGCAGCCCCAGCATTTT.

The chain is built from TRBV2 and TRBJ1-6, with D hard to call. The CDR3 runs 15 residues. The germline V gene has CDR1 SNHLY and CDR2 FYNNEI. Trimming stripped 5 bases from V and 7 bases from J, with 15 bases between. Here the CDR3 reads CASSYGRQSNSPLHF. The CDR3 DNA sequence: TGTGCCAGCAGTTATGGGAGGCAGTCGAATTCACCCCTCCACTTT.

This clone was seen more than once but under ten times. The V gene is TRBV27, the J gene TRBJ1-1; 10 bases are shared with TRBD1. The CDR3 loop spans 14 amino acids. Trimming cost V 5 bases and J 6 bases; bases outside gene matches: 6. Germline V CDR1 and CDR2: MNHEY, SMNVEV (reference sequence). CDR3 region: CASSRKGQGPEAFF. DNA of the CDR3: TGTGCCAGCAGTAGAAAGGGACAGGGGCCTGAAGCTTTCTTT.

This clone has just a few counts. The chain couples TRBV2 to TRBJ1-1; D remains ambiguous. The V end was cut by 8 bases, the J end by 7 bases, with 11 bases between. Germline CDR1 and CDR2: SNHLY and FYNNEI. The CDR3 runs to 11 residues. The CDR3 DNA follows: TGTGCCAGCTCCGCTGAGAGTGAAGCTTTCTTT. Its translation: CASSAESEAFF.

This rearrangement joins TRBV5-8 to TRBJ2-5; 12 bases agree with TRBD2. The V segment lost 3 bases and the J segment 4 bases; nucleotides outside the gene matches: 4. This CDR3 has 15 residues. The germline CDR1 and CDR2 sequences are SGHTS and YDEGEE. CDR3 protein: CASSWTSGASETQYF. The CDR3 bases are TGTGCCAGCAGCTGGACTAGCGGGGCCTCAGAGACCCAGTACTTC.